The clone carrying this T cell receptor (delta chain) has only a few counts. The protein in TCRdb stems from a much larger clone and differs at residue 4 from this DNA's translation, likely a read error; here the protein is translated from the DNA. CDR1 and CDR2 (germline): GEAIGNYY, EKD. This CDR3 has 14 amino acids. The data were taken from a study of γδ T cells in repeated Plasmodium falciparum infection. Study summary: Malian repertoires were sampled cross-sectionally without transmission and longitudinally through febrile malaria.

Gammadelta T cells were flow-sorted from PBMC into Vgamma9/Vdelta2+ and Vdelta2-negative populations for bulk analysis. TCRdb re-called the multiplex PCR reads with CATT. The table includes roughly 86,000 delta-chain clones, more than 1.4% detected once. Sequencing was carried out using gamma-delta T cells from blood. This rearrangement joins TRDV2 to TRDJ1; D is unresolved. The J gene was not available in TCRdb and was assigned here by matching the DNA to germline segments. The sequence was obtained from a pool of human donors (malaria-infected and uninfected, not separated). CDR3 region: CACGTGGSSEKLIF. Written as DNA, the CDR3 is TGTGCCTGTGGCACCGGAGGGTCCTCAGAGAAACTCATCTTT.